Listed here is a single TCR beta chain. The antigen remains unidentified. Germline V gene data show CDR1 as KGHSH and CDR2 as LQKENI. The ends were cut back, 2 bases at V and 2 bases at J, with 13 bases in the middle. This CDR3 comprises 16 residues. The PCR used 60 Vbeta and 13 Jbeta primers. The table came from immunoSEQ multiplex PCR; TCRdb's copy has only in-frame clones and leaves some out. The table records some 200,000 clones, 75% to 90% of them present only once. The data were obtained in a study of cytomegalovirus exposure and HLA in healthy donors. The study's findings and limits: Earlier results showed most TCR beta V segments being productive about 90% or about 30% of the time. Some V segments, including TRBV6-2 and TRBV6-3, were excluded as indistinguishable. Most of the CMV-associated TCR beta chains (in a later analysis) appeared to be HLA-restricted.

The sequence came from a man aged 35 to 55 in good health and CMV-seropositive. The chain couples TRBV18 to TRBJ2-1; the D gene is possibly TRBD2 (5 bases). Input material: PBMCs. CDR3 amino acids: CASSPNGLTAYNEQFF. In DNA, the CDR3 is TGTGCCAGCTCACCAAACGGACTTACAGCCTACAATGAGCAGTTCTTC.